This TCR beta chain was profiled in a study of T-cell memory formation after mild COVID-19. General study points: Pre-infection memory harbored some responding clones, suggesting cross-reactive memory joined.

Turning to this clonotype: The antigen remains unidentified.

TCRdb ran MiXCR on the 5' RACE reads and lists one entry per CDR3 protein. The profile shows 390,000 or so distinct CDR3 sequences, approximately 15% of them singletons. With V trimmed by 4 bases and J by 7 bases, 7 bases remained unmatched. This CDR3 spans 15 amino acids. Looked up from germline, CDR1 is SGHTA and CDR2 is FQGNSA. The rearrangement joins TRBV7-2 to TRBJ2-1; 10 nucleotides line up with TRBD2. The sequenced material came from PBMCs or a T cell subset sorted from them (not recorded which). The TCR sequence derives from a man between 18 and 35 years old who had mild COVID-19 (a few samples of this study predate the infection). Cell type and time point are not known. The CDR3 coding sequence is TGTGCCAGCAGCTACCCAGGACTAGCGGTGAATGAGCAGTTCTTC. Translated: CASSYPGLAVNEQFF.